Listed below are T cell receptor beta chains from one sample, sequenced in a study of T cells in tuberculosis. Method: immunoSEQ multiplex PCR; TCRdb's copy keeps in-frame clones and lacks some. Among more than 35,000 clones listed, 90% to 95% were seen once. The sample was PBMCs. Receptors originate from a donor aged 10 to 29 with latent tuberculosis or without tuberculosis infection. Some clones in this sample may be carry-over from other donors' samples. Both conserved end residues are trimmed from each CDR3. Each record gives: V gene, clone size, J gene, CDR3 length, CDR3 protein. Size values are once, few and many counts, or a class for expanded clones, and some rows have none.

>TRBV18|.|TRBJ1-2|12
ASFSDEANYGYT
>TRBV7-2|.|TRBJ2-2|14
ASSLGGQGNTGELF
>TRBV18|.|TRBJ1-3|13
ASSPPGQGGNTIY
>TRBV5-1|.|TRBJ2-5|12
ASSSPGRKETQY
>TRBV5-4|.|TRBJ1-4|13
ASSLRAGGNEKLF
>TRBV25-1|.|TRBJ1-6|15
ASSEWDGQADNSPLH
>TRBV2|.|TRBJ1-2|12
ASSEGPESYGYT
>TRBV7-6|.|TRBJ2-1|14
ASSREPTGAYNEQF
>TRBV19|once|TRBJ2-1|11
ASSPGGLNEQF
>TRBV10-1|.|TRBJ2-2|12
ASSKDYLVGELF
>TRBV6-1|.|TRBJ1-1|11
ASTLTENTEAF
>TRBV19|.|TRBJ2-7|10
ASRGSSYEQY
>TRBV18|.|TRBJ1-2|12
ASSPRQGNYGYT
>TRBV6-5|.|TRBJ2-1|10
ASSYSRGEQF
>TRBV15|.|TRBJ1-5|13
ATSRDLTDHQPQH
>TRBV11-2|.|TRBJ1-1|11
ASTQPGGTEAF
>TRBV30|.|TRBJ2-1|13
AWTVDSTYYNEQF
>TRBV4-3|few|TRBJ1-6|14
ASSQDRQGFDSPLH
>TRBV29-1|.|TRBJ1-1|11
SVEGTEGTEAF
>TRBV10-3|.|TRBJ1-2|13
AIRRYNRGPYGYT
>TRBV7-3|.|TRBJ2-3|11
ASSISSTDTQY
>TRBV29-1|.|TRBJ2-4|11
SAAGTAKNIQY
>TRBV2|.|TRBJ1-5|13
ASSARQGNNQPQH
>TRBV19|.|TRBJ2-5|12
ASSIGTQQETQY
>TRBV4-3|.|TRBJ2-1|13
ASSQGLAGNDEQF
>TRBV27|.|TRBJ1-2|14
ASSQKTGTGTYGYT
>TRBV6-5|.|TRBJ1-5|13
ASSPGRYSNQPQH
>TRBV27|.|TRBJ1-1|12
ASSLRQGYTEAF